This T cell receptor beta chain was identified during a study of blood T cell repertoires in COVID-19. Study summary: Researchers got acute and convalescent COVID-19 samples from the United States, Italy and Spain. Nucleic acid was either cDNA or gDNA, and it came from T cells, B-cell-depleted T cells, or PBMCs.

V lost 0 bases and J 11 bases, leaving 9 bases between the germline ends. Per the germline V gene, CDR1 is SGHVS and CDR2 is FQNEAQ. The CDR3 is 12 amino acids. How the authors handled the data: The authors estimated nucleated cell counts from reference gene primer amplification. The protocol was immunoSEQ multiplex PCR, while the TCRdb copy is restricted to in-frame clones and leaves out a portion. The V and J calls and the clone size are those of that table, but D and trimming were determined from the DNA. The table includes about 260,000 clones, approximately 88% detected once. The J gene is TRBJ2-3, the V gene TRBV7-8; D possibly corresponds to TRBD2 (5 bases). The sequencing input was peripheral blood. The TCR was taken from a human donor in a cohort sampled during active COVID-19. This CDR3 is CASSLALALQYF. The CDR3 DNA is TGTGCCAGCAGCTTAGCTCTAGCCCTGCAGTATTTT.